This T cell receptor (beta chain) stems from a study of T-cell reconstitution after alpha-beta-depleted transplantation in children. General observations from the study: Certain patients had high TCRbeta diversity at day 60, and it came from recipient T cells and thymic progenitors that survived. Expanded graft clones, several hundred of them, were reportedly the source of alpha-beta T cells about two months after transplant. T-cell numbers and diversity one year post-transplant derived largely from freshly generated T cells.

Germline V gives CDR1 SGHTA, CDR2 FQGNSA. V was trimmed by 0 bases and J by 2 bases, leaving 8 bases between them. The CDR3 totals 14 residues. Many counts were recorded for this clonotype. Its antigen is undetermined. TCRbeta library construction was performed incorporating unique molecular identifiers. TCRdb reprocessed the PCR reads with MiXCR, giving one entry per CDR3 protein. The sample contains over 90,000 distinct CDR3 sequences, 5% to 6% of which appear only once. The TCR was taken from a female patient aged 2-9 years who had a stem cell transplant for Fanconi anemia, so the T cells may come from the graft donor. The chain employs TRBV7-2 and TRBJ2-7, with D hard to call. This specimen consisted of PBMCs, mostly from graft donor cells, obtained 60 days after TCRalphabeta/CD19-depleted stem cell transplant. The CDR3 is CASSLAQGTYEQYF. Here the CDR3 DNA reads TGTGCCAGCAGCTTAGCCCAAGGGACCTACGAGCAGTACTTC.